What follows are 21 T cell receptor beta chains derived from one specimen sequenced in a study of tumor-infiltrating lymphocytes in primary liver carcinoma. Blood RNA was derived from unsorted whole blood, and germline DNA was extracted too. Starting from 500 ng of total RNA, TCR beta cDNA was produced with a primer in the constant region. Amplification in three nested multiplex PCR rounds with slightly modified ARM-PCR gave rise to TCR beta libraries. TRBV1-TRBV30 forward primers paired with a C-beta reverse primer drove the first two PCR rounds, ten to eleven cycles each. Via MiXCR, TCRdb re-called the multiplex PCR reads, giving one row per CDR3 protein. The sample contains a few hundred thousand distinct CDR3 sequences, around 50% of which appear only once. Sequencing was done on a sample of peripheral blood. The receptor source for this set is a woman in her 30s with primary liver carcinoma and hepatitis B virus infection.

This clonotype was seen repeatedly, ten times or more. The rearrangement links TRBV4-3 to TRBJ2-7, with 8 nucleotides matching TRBD1. J was trimmed by 6 bases and V by 0 bases; bases with no gene match: 4. This CDR3 is built from 14 residues. CDR1 and CDR2 from the germline V gene are LGHNA and YSLEER. CDR3: CASSQDQGASEQYF. The CDR3 DNA reads TGCGCCAGCAGCCAAGACCAGGGGGCCTCCGAGCAGTACTTC.

Ten or more counts support this clonotype. The rearrangement joins TRBV13 to TRBJ2-7; TRBD1 is a possible D gene (5 bases). V was cut by 5 bases and J by 5 bases, with 19 bases left in between. The V gene's germline CDR1 is PRHDT and CDR2 FYEKMQ (reference sequence). The CDR3 has 15 amino acids. The CDR3 loop is CASSRASLGLHEQYF. Written as DNA, the CDR3 is TGTGCCAGCAGCCGAGCGAGCCTGGGGCTTCACGAGCAGTACTTC.

This chain joins TRBV6-2 or TRBV6-3 and TRBJ1-2, with D unclear. V gave up 3 bases and J gave up 8 bases, with 16 bases separating them. In germline, CDR1 is MNHEY, CDR2 SVGEGT. This CDR3 has 14 residues. CDR3 bases: TGTGCCAGCAGTTATAAGGGTTCCATCTTCGGCTACACCTTC. Translation: CASSYKGSIFGYTF.

This clonotype occurred once. Being one base from a much bigger clone, this may be a read error. V is TRBV12-5 and J is TRBJ2-5, with D possibly matching TRBD1 (6 bases). This CDR3 contains 17 residues. Germline V gene lookup returns CDR1 LGHNT and CDR2 FRNRAP. DNA for the CDR3: TGTGCTAGTGGTTGGGGTAGAGGGCAGGGGTACCAAGAGATCCAGTACTTC. It translates to CASGWGRGQGYQEIQYF.

The chain has TRBV7-9 and TRBJ1-3; D is undetermined. Between the trimmed V and J ends, which lost 3 bases and 4 bases, there was a span of 10 bases. This CDR3 is built from 14 residues. CDR1 SEHNR and CDR2 FQNEAQ come from the germline V gene (reference sequence). This CDR3 reads CASSFRSLGNTIYF. The CDR3 DNA follows: TGTGCCAGCAGCTTTCGATCTCTGGGAAACACCATATATTTT.

The chain couples TRBV7-3 to TRBJ2-7; 9 bases agree with TRBD2. Looked up from germline, CDR1 is SGHTA and CDR2 is FQGTGA. With V trimmed by 4 bases and J by 3 bases, 7 bases remained unmatched. The CDR3 totals 15 residues. In DNA form, the CDR3 reads TGTGCCAGCAGCTCTTTAGCGGGAGCGGGCTACGAGCAGTACTTC. This gives the protein CASSSLAGAGYEQYF.

The chain carries TRBV6-5 and TRBJ2-7; perhaps D is TRBD1 or TRBD2 (5 bases each). The CDR3 covers 14 residues. V gave up 6 bases and J gave up 1 base, with 13 bases separating them. Germline V lookup: CDR1 MNHEY, CDR2 SVGAGI. CDR3 bases: TGTGCCAGCAGCTGGGACCGACGTTCCTACGAGCAGTACTTC. Its translation: CASSWDRRSYEQYF.

This clonotype was seen ten or more times. V usage is TRBV5-6 and J usage is TRBJ2-1; 8 positions agree with TRBD2. The CDR3 loop spans 14 amino acids. The germline V gene encodes CDR1 SGHDT and CDR2 YYEEEE. V trimming: 8 bases; J trimming: 4 bases; junction bases outside the gene matches: 8. CDR3 bases: TGTGCCAGGTACTGGGTAGCGGGGTACAATGAGCAGTTCTTC. Translation gives CARYWVAGYNEQFF.

Note on this clonotype: A much more abundant neighbour one base away suggests this may be a read error. J is TRBJ1-2 and V is TRBV7-8; unclear D gene. CDR1 and CDR2 (germline): SGHVS, FQNEAQ. CDR3 length equals 15 residues. CDR3 in amino acids: CARSSQPHPKRGYTF. The CDR3 region has the DNA TGTGCCAGGAGCTCCCAGCCCCACCCGAAAAGGGGCTACACCTTC.

This clonotype was detected ten times or more. This chain joins TRBV6-2 or TRBV6-3 and TRBJ2-2; perhaps TRBD1 as D (5 bases). The V end was cut by 10 bases, the J end by 3 bases, with 12 bases between. The CDR3 extends over 13 amino acids. CDR1 is MNHEY and CDR2 is SVGEGT in the germline V gene. CDR3: CAIGQLHTGELFF. For the CDR3, the DNA is TGTGCCATAGGACAATTACACACCGGGGAGCTGTTTTTT.

The table lists this clonotype with many counts. The V call is TRBV6-6, the J call TRBJ1-2, with 11 bases lining up with TRBD1. Germline assignment: CDR1 MNHNY and CDR2 SVGAGI (reference sequence). This CDR3 contains 14 residues. The V segment lost 3 bases and the J segment 7 bases; nucleotides outside the gene matches: 4. The CDR3 DNA follows: TGTGCCAGCAGTTATGGGGACAGGGGGGTTGGCTACACCTTC. Protein: CASSYGDRGVGYTF.

The J gene is TRBJ1-3, the V gene TRBV12-3 or TRBV12-4, with TRBD1 identical over 9 bases. This CDR3 contains 14 residues. J was trimmed by 2 bases and V by 6 bases; bases with no gene match: 2. The CDR3 bases are TGTGCCAGCAGGCGGGACAGGGCTGGAAACACCATATATTTT. This translates into CASRRDRAGNTIYF.

By proportion, this clonotype is medium-sized. The genes are TRBV4-3 and TRBJ2-1, with 9 bases aligning to TRBD1. V lost 3 bases and J lost 7; bases outside the gene matches: 10. Germline CDR1 is LGHNA and CDR2 is YSLEER. This CDR3 has 16 residues. CDR3 coding DNA: TGCGCCAGCAGCCACCCGCGGACAGGGGCGGTAAATGAGCAGTTCTTC. This sequence encodes CASSHPRTGAVNEQFF.

This clonotype appeared a few times. Written as DNA, the CDR3 is TGCGCCAGCAGCCAAGAACCTGGGGACGTCAATGAGCAGTTCTTC. It encodes CASSQEPGDVNEQFF. The chain uses TRBV4-3 and TRBJ2-1; either TRBD1 or TRBD2 may fit D (5 bases each). The length of the CDR3 is 15 residues. V was shortened by 0 bases and J by 6 bases, with 12 bases between the two germline ends. CDR1 LGHNA and CDR2 YSLEER come from the germline V gene.

Details on this clonotype: Just one base apart from a much larger clone, this may be a read error. The DNA for the CDR3 is TGCAGCGTTGTGGGATTGAGCGGGGAGCTGTTTTTT. Translated: CSVVGLSGELFF. The chain uses TRBV29-1 and TRBJ2-2, with unresolved D. Germline V gene lookup returns CDR1 SQVTM and CDR2 ANQGSEA. The CDR3 is 12 residues long. V lost 4 bases, J lost 7 bases, and 10 bases lay in between.

The rearrangement joins TRBV28 to TRBJ2-1; 8 nucleotides line up with TRBD1. Trimming removed 4 bases from V and 2 bases from J; junction bases left unmatched: 10. There are 17 residues in the CDR3. Germline assignment: CDR1 MDHEN and CDR2 SYDVKM. DNA for the CDR3: TGTGCCAGCAGTTCACGCCCCGGACAGGGACCCTACAATGAGCAGTTCTTC. It specifies CASSSRPGQGPYNEQFF.

This clonotype was picked up a small number of times. A much larger clonotype is one base distant, so this may be a read error. The genes are TRBV11-2 and TRBJ2-3; D remains ambiguous. This CDR3 has 14 amino acids. CDR1 SGHAT and CDR2 FQNNGV come from the germline V gene. CDR3 DNA: TGTGCCAGCATGGGTTTACGCGGCACAGATATGCAGTATTTT. Encoded protein: CASMGLRGTDMQYF. Variable domain in full (rest from reference TRBV11-2 and TRBJ2-3): EAGVAQSPRYKIIEKRQSVAFWCNPISGHATLYWYQQILGQGPKLLIQFQNNGVVDDSQLPKDRFSAERLKGVDSTLKIQPAKLEDSAVYLCASMGLRGTDMQYFGPGTRLTVL.

This clonotype has a count of ten or more. This chain joins TRBV29-1 and TRBJ2-5; 7 nucleotides match TRBD2. V shed 8 bases, J shed 7 bases, and the junction held 7 bases outside the gene matches. In germline, CDR1 is SQVTM, CDR2 ANQGSEA. The CDR3 is made up of 11 amino acids. The CDR3 DNA follows: TGCAGCACTAAGCGGGATCTGACCCAGTACTTC. This translates into CSTKRDLTQYF.

Regarding this clonotype: The conserved phenylalanine or tryptophan is not found at the CDR3 terminus, so this likely reflects a read error. The J gene is TRBJ2-5, the V gene TRBV13; 8 bases agree with TRBD1. CDR1 and CDR2 (germline): PRHDT, FYEKMQ (reference sequence). The CDR3 length is 15 residues. As DNA, the CDR3 is TGTGCCAGCAGCTCCGAAGGACAGGGTTTGGAGACTCAGTACTTA. It encodes CASSSEGQGLETQYL.

Concerning this clonotype: This may stem from a read error, because a much larger clone lies one nucleotide away. The chain recombines TRBV29-1 with TRBJ2-1; D might be TRBD2 (5 bases). The CDR3 has 16 residues. CDR1 and CDR2 from the germline V gene are SQVTM and ANQGSEA. In nucleotides, the CDR3 is TGCAGCGTTGACTTCCTTCGAGGGAGCTCCTACAATGAGCTGTTCTTC. Its translation is CSVDFLRGSSYNELFF.

With regard to this clonotype: A read error may explain this, as a much larger clone is one base away. The rearrangement links TRBV6-2 or TRBV6-3 to TRBJ2-2; 12 bases are a match to TRBD2. The germline gives CDR1 MNHEY, CDR2 SVGEGT. This CDR3 is 15 amino acids long. J was trimmed by 5 bases and V by 5 bases; bases with no gene match: 3. The CDR3 reads CASSQTSGGTGELFF. CDR3 in DNA: TGTGCCAGCAGTCAAACTAGCGGGGGGACCGGGGAGCTGTTTTTT.